This T cell receptor beta chain was captured by sequencing in a study of shared clonotypes between healthy human individuals. Study-wide results and caveats: With a few donors compared, around 4.7% of naive CD4 clonotypes were shared. Sampling involved blood alone; tissue repertoires likely differ.

CD8 cells classed as naive were CD45RO-negative and positively selected for CCR7, excluding terminally differentiated effector memory CD45RA+ cells. To note about this clone: Antigen: not known.

TCRdb keeps only in-frame clones here, not all; method: immunoSEQ multiplex PCR. The profile shows about 2 million clones, about 95% of them singletons. Sequencing input: naive CD8+ T cells sorted from blood. The source of this sequence is a man younger than 35 in good health.

The CDR3 region is CASSLLPGQYGYTF. Written as DNA, the CDR3 is TGTGCCAGCAGTTTACTTCCGGGACAGTATGGCTACACCTTC. This chain connects TRBV27 to TRBJ1-2; 7 bases line up with TRBD1. The CDR3 is 14 residues long. The trim removed 2 bases at V and 5 bases at J, leaving 5 bases unmatched. Per germline, CDR1 MNHEY and CDR2 SMNVEV (reference sequence).